These 25 T cell receptor beta chains were all obtained from the same sample, sequenced in a study of cytomegalovirus exposure and HLA in healthy donors. Researchers ran the PCR with 60 Vbeta and 13 Jbeta primers. Data came from immunoSEQ multiplex PCR; TCRdb stores just in-frame clones and leaves some out. In the table there are 170,000 or so clones, around 78% of which are singletons. Sequencing was done on a sample of PBMCs. The receptors derive from a woman in her 50s in good health and CMV-seropositive.

Points on this clone: Relative to the germline gene, one junction end is altered; a read error may explain this. This CDR3 is also generated by other DNA sequences in the sample. This sequence joins TRBV7-7 and TRBJ2-5; 9 bases map to TRBD2. Germline loops: CDR1 SSHAT, CDR2 FNYEAQ (reference sequence). There are 16 residues in the CDR3. The CDR3 region is CASSLALGSGGETQYF. CDR3 nucleotide sequence: TGTGCTAGCAGCTTAGCCCTGGGTAGCGGGGGAGAGACCCAGTACTTC.

The chain carries TRBV19 and TRBJ1-1; possibly TRBD1 for D (6 bases). The V end was cut by 7 bases, the J end by 4 bases, with 22 bases between. Germline V gene data show CDR1 as LNHDA and CDR2 as SQIVND (reference sequence). The CDR3 length is 16 residues. CDR3 residues: CASILRGAGGGTEAFF. As DNA, the CDR3 is TGTGCCAGTATACTGCGGGGGGCAGGAGGGGGCACTGAAGCTTTCTTT.

The chain uses TRBV10-1 and TRBJ2-7; 11 bases match TRBD1. Germline values: CDR1 WNHNN, CDR2 SYGVQD (reference sequence). V lost 8 bases and J lost 0; bases outside the gene matches: 6. This CDR3 comprises 15 residues. CDR3 in amino acids: CASSGGTGGSYEQYF. The CDR3 DNA follows: TGCGCCAGCTCCGGGGGGACAGGGGGCTCCTACGAGCAGTACTTC.

The chain joins TRBV5-4 to TRBJ2-7; 9 bases match TRBD2. The CDR3 spans 16 residues. Germline CDR1 SGHNT, CDR2 YYREEE (reference sequence). V was clipped by 4 bases and J by 4 bases; unmatched bases: 12. The CDR3 region is CASSPGGGAMPYEQYF. In DNA, the CDR3 is TGTGCCAGCAGCCCCGGCGGGGGGGCGATGCCTTACGAGCAGTACTTC.

The rearrangement joins TRBV28 to TRBJ1-5; D gene unclear. Germline V CDR1 and CDR2: MDHEN, SYDVKM. CDR3 length: 12 residues. With 10 bases removed from V and 7 bases from J, the gap between germline ends came to 14 bases. In DNA, the CDR3 is TGTGCCACCAAAGAGACGGGACAGCCCCAGCATTTT. Its translation is CATKETGQPQHF.

The rearrangement uses TRBV5-4 and TRBJ1-1, with D uncertain. CDR1 and CDR2 from the germline V gene are SGHNT and YYREEE (reference sequence). V lost 0 bases, J lost 2 bases, and 17 bases lay in between. CDR3 length: 17 residues. The CDR3 loop reads CASSLGGPSMINTEAFF. The CDR3 DNA is TGTGCCAGCAGCTTGGGTGGGCCGAGCATGATAAACACTGAAGCTTTCTTT.

This clone was picked up a small number of times. The J gene is TRBJ2-7, the V gene TRBV2; possible D gene TRBD2, 6 bases. With 6 bases removed from V and 0 bases from J, the gap between germline ends came to 18 bases. CDR3 length equals 16 residues. Germline CDR1 and CDR2: SNHLY and FYNNEI. CDR3 bases: TGTGCCAGCAGCCGACTACCTAGCGTGAGCTCCTACGAGCAGTACTTC. It yields the protein CASSRLPSVSSYEQYF.

DNA for the CDR3: TGCGCCAGCGCCGTCAGGGACAGGGTTAATGAGCAGTTCTTC. It yields the protein CASAVRDRVNEQFF. The V and J genes are TRBV10-1 and TRBJ2-1, with 9 positions matching TRBD1. V was pared by 8 bases and J by 7 bases, with 9 bases of the junction left unmatched. The CDR3 has 14 amino acids. In germline, CDR1 is WNHNN, CDR2 SYGVQD (reference sequence).

The V gene is TRBV7-9, the J gene TRBJ2-2, with a possible D match to TRBD1 (6 bases). CDR1 is SEHNR and CDR2 is FQNEAQ in the germline V gene (reference sequence). V was cut by 1 base and J by 6 bases, with 18 bases left in between. The CDR3 covers 17 residues. CDR3 sequence (DNA): TGTGCCAGCAGCTTAGGTCTGGCAGGGGCCGCCTCCGGGGAGCTGTTTTTT. This codes for CASSLGLAGAASGELFF.

The chain has TRBV6-1 and TRBJ2-1; D not certain. Germline assignment: CDR1 MNHNS and CDR2 SASEGT. V was pared by 4 bases and J by 5 bases, with 18 bases between. The CDR3 spans 16 residues. The CDR3 DNA sequence: TGTGCCAGCAGTGTTCTAACGGTTCCGGTCGACAATGAGCAGTTCTTC. It translates to CASSVLTVPVDNEQFF.

This clone was found once. V is TRBV6-5 and J is TRBJ1-1; 9 bases match TRBD1. Trimming at V came to 4 bases and at J to 5 bases, leaving 5 bases not matched to a gene. The CDR3 covers 14 residues. CDR1 and CDR2 from the germline V gene are MNHEY and SVGAGI. The CDR3 DNA is TGTGCCAGCAGTTCCACAGGGGGCCGTACTGAAGCTTTCTTT. Its protein is CASSSTGGRTEAFF.

The chain joins TRBV11-1 to TRBJ2-1; 8 bases align to TRBD2. The CDR3 has 15 residues. In germline, CDR1 is SGHAT, CDR2 FQDESV (reference sequence). V shed 4 bases, J shed 4 bases, and the junction held 6 bases outside the gene matches. The DNA for the CDR3 is TGTGCCAGCAGCTGGGGACGGGGGGGTTACAATGAGCAGTTCTTC. Translation gives CASSWGRGGYNEQFF.

The rearrangement joins TRBV6-5 to TRBJ1-5; 8 nucleotides agree with TRBD1. CDR1 and CDR2 from the germline V gene are MNHEY and SVGAGI. The V segment lost 2 bases and the J segment 6 bases; nucleotides outside the gene matches: 9. The CDR3 sequence is 16 residues long. For the CDR3, the DNA is TGTGCCAGCAGTTACCCGGACAGGGTTGGGTGTCAGCCCCAGCATTTT. Translated: CASSYPDRVGCQPQHF.

This clone was counted at least ten times. This sequence joins TRBV2 and TRBJ2-2, with D maybe TRBD2 (6 bases). V lost 6 bases to trimming and J lost 1 base, with 9 bases between them. CDR3 length equals 14 residues. Germline assignment: CDR1 SNHLY and CDR2 FYNNEI. The CDR3 here is CASSVSGNTGELFF. The CDR3, as DNA: TGTGCCAGCAGCGTTAGCGGGAACACCGGGGAGCTGTTTTTT.

This clone appeared once. This chain links TRBV14 with TRBJ1-1; no clear D gene. V was shortened by 1 base and J by 7 bases, with 4 bases between the two germline ends. Per the germline V gene, CDR1 is SGHDN and CDR2 is FVKESK. This CDR3 spans 11 amino acids. This CDR3 is CASSQVNEAFF. The CDR3 DNA follows: TGTGCCAGCAGCCAAGTTAATGAAGCTTTCTTT. Filled out from reference TRBV14 and TRBJ1-1, the complete variable domain reads EAGVTQFPSHSVIEKGQTVTLRCDPISGHDNLYWYRRVMGKEIKFLLHFVKESKQDESGMPNNRFLAERTGGTYSTLKVQPAELEDSGVYFCASSQVNEAFFGQGTRLTVV.

The chain has TRBV11-2 and TRBJ1-1; 10 nucleotides line up with TRBD1. V lost 5 bases, J lost 1 base, and 13 bases stayed unmatched. CDR1 and CDR2 from the germline V gene are SGHAT and FQNNGV. This CDR3 spans 18 amino acids. Here the CDR3 DNA reads TGTGCCAGCAGCCCCCCGGGGACAGGGGTGATCTGGAACACTGAAGCTTTCTTT. This sequence encodes CASSPPGTGVIWNTEAFF.

J is TRBJ1-4 and V is TRBV30; D is unresolved. CDR3 size: 11 residues. CDR1 is GTSNPN and CDR2 is SVGIG in the germline V gene (reference sequence). Trimming cost V 3 bases and J 7 bases, with 6 bases left between them. CDR3 coding DNA: TGTGCCTGGAGAGGGAGTGAAAAACTGTTTTTT. Amino acid sequence: CAWRGSEKLFF.

This clone was found a few times. The chain recombines TRBV6-1 with TRBJ2-3, with a possible D match to TRBD1 (6 bases). Germline V CDR1 and CDR2: MNHNS, SASEGT. V lost 4 bases, J lost 2 bases, and 16 bases lay in between. The CDR3 contains 16 residues. CDR3 sequence (DNA): TGTGCCAGCAGTGGCCGGGACACTACTTTCACAGATACGCAGTATTTT. Translation gives CASSGRDTTFTDTQYF.

The J gene is TRBJ2-7, the V gene TRBV18, with D perhaps matching TRBD2 (5 bases). Germline V gene data show CDR1 as KGHSH and CDR2 as LQKENI. The CDR3 is made up of 13 amino acids. Trimming took off 3 bases at V and 2 bases at J, with 8 bases between the two ends. DNA for the CDR3: TGTGCCAGCTCACCTCCCGGGACCTACGAGCAGTACTTC. Encoded protein: CASSPPGTYEQYF.

V gene TRBV2 combines with J gene TRBJ2-7; D call uncertain. The CDR3 is made up of 14 amino acids. V was clipped by 6 bases and J by 0 bases, with 12 bases between them. Germline V gene lookup returns CDR1 SNHLY and CDR2 FYNNEI. CDR3 bases: TGTGCCAGCAGGAGTCTTGATTTCTCCTACGAGCAGTACTTC. It encodes CASRSLDFSYEQYF. Filled out from reference TRBV2 and TRBJ2-7, the complete variable domain reads EPEVTQTPSHQVTQMGQEVILRCVPISNHLYFYWYRQILGQKVEFLVSFYNNEISEKSEIFDDQFSVERPDGSNFTLKIRSTKLEDSAMYFCASRSLDFSYEQYFGPGTRLTVT.

The chain couples TRBV6-6 to TRBJ2-7; TRBD1 matches 7 bases. This CDR3 comprises 14 residues. Germline V gene lookup returns CDR1 MNHNY and CDR2 SVGAGI (reference sequence). The V and J ends lost 2 bases and 2 bases, in that order; junction bases with no gene match: 3. CDR3 sequence (DNA): TGTGCCAGCAGTTACGTCCAGGGGGCCTACGAGCAGTACTTC. Translating gives CASSYVQGAYEQYF.

The gene calls are TRBV19 and TRBJ1-2; D is possibly TRBD1 (6 bases). The V and J ends lost 5 bases and 4 bases respectively, with 17 bases between them. The CDR3 has 15 residues. Per germline, CDR1 LNHDA and CDR2 SQIVND (reference sequence). CDR3 sequence: CASSRSDQGFYGYTF. CDR3 nucleotides: TGTGCCAGTAGTCGATCGGATCAGGGGTTCTATGGCTACACCTTC.

CDR3 sequence (DNA): TGTGCCAGCAGGGCTGGTGGGGCTCGGGAGTACTTC. Translated, it gives CASRAGGAREYF. This chain joins TRBV27 and TRBJ2-5; maybe TRBD1 (5 bases). This CDR3 spans 12 amino acids. CDR1 MNHEY and CDR2 SMNVEV come from the germline V gene (reference sequence). Trimming pared 6 bases from V and 12 bases from J, leaving 17 bases between.

J is TRBJ2-7 and V is TRBV11-2, with D possibly matching TRBD2 (6 bases). The ends were cut back, 5 bases at V and 3 bases at J, with 14 bases in the middle. Germline loops: CDR1 SGHAT, CDR2 FQNNGV. CDR3 length: 14 residues. The CDR3 DNA follows: TGTGCCAGCAGCGGGGGGTATACTATCTACGAGCAGTACTTC. Its protein product is CASSGGYTIYEQYF.

The chain carries TRBV2 and TRBJ2-5; 10 positions match TRBD2. The CDR3 runs 18 residues. Germline V gives CDR1 SNHLY, CDR2 FYNNEI. V lost 2 bases to trimming and J lost 1 base; unmatched junction nucleotides: 10. CDR3 sequence: CASSESVGSGGAQETQYF. CDR3 bases: TGTGCCAGCAGTGAATCTGTCGGAAGCGGGGGGGCCCAAGAGACCCAGTACTTC.